This TCR beta chain stems from a study of sequential checkpoint blockade in melanoma. About the research overall: Randomization was 1:1 between first-line nivolumab→ipilimumab and ipilimumab→nivolumab.

Clones were read by immunoSEQ multiplex PCR, and TCRdb kept only the in-frame ones, dropping some. The sample includes around 3,000 clones, 24% of them seen just once. Treatment described: randomized to nivolumab then ipilimumab (arm A) or the reverse (arm B). The table lists this clone with a few counts. Sequenced here: tumor tissue (inferred from file names), sampled from a patient given nivolumab and ipilimumab in sequence. The sequence came from a human donor with melanoma.

CDR3 sequence (DNA): TGTGCCAGCTCACCACGAAACCCCGTTGCCGGGGAGCTGTTTTTT. This gives the protein CASSPRNPVAGELFF. V usage is TRBV18 and J usage is TRBJ2-2, with D unclear. The V and J ends lost 1 base and 6 bases respectively, with 12 bases between them. CDR1 and CDR2 (germline): KGHSH, LQKENI. The CDR3 sequence is 15 residues long.